What follows are 2 T cell receptor beta chains derived from one specimen sequenced in a study of T cells in Graves' hyperthyroidism and ophthalmopathy (dated by TCRdb to about 2019). Library preparation employed multiplex PCR. The reads were generated on an Illumina HiSeq 2000. Amplification of TCR beta CDR3 regions was carried out from RNA transcripts. For the first round of RT-PCR on the TCR CDR3, the HTBI primer set was used together with the Qiagen OneStep RT-PCR kit. TCRdb trimmed public reads at Q25 via fastp, called clones via MiXCR and kept in-frame beta chains. Entries are consolidated by CDR3 protein sequence, retaining the most common genes and DNA. This sample has around 340,000 distinct CDR3 sequences in its table, and 15% to 20% of those were observed once. The ten biggest clones cover around 15% of the sample. Sequencing was performed on blood. All receptors derive from a woman aged 40-49 years with Graves' ophthalmopathy.

This clonotype has only one observation. J is TRBJ2-7 and V is TRBV29-1, with D unclear. The V end lost 6 bases, the J end lost 5 bases, and 17 bases lay between the germline ends. The CDR3 has 13 residues. Germline V gene data show CDR1 as SQVTM and CDR2 as ANQGSEA. CDR3 sequence reads: CSVSPESLHEQYF. The CDR3, as DNA: TGCAGCGTGAGTCCCGAGAGTCTCCACGAGCAGTACTTC.

This clonotype was detected ten times or more. The chain combines TRBV12-3 or TRBV12-4 with TRBJ2-2, with 9 bases that match TRBD1. The CDR3 spans 15 residues. Unmatched junction bases numbered 3, after V lost 3 bases and J lost 4 bases. DNA of the CDR3: TGTGCCAGCAGTTTCAGGACAGGGGTCACCGGGGAGCTGTTTTTT. It encodes CASSFRTGVTGELFF.